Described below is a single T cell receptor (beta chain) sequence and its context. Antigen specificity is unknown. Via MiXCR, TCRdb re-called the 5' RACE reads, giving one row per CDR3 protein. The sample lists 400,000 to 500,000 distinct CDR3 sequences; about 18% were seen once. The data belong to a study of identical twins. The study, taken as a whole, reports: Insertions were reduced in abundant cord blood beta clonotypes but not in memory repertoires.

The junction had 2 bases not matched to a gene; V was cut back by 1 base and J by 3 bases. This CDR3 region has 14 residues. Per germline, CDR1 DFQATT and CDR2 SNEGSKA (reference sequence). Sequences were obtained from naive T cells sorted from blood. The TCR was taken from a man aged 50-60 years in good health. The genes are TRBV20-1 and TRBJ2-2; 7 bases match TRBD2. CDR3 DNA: TGCAGTGCTAGAGGCGGGAGTGACACCGGGGAGCTGTTTTTT. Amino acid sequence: CSARGGSDTGELFF.